This passage covers 15 T cell receptor beta chains from one sample sequenced in a study of shared clonotypes between healthy human individuals. This table comes from immunoSEQ multiplex PCR, and its TCRdb copy is limited to in-frame clones, with some not included. The repertoire includes about 1.1 million clones, around three quarters of them detected once, and more than 0.5% sits in the top ten. The sequenced sample consisted of memory CD4+ T cells from PBMCs. As to subset: CD45RA-negative fraction. The receptors were sampled from a man aged 18 to 29 in good health. Some clones in this sample may be carry-over from other donors' samples.

The chain joins TRBV5-8 to TRBJ2-5, with 9 bases lining up with TRBD1. Trimming at V came to 4 bases and at J to 7 bases, leaving 11 bases not matched to a gene. Germline-derived CDR1 and CDR2 are SGHTS and YDEGEE. This CDR3 is 15 amino acids long. CDR3 DNA: TGTGCCAGCAGCCTCCAAGGACAGGGGAGGGGGACCCAGTACTTC. It specifies CASSLQGQGRGTQYF.

This clone was seen just once. The V and J genes are TRBV4-1 and TRBJ2-6; TRBD1 or TRBD2 may be the D gene (5 bases each). Germline V lookup: CDR1 MGHRA, CDR2 YSYEKL. V lost 4 bases, J lost 6 bases, and 13 bases lay in between. The CDR3 is 15 residues long. CDR3 nucleotides: TGCGCCAGCAGCCTGGGACCGGTTGAGGCCAACGTCCTGACTTTC. It translates to CASSLGPVEANVLTF.

The V and J genes are TRBV7-9 and TRBJ2-7, with TRBD1 identical over 9 bases. Germline CDR1 reads SEHNR; CDR2 reads FQNEAQ (reference sequence). The trim removed 5 bases at V and 4 bases at J, leaving 12 bases unmatched. This CDR3 is 16 amino acids long. DNA of the CDR3: TGTGCCAGCAGCACCACCGGGACAGGGATGAGGTACGAGCAGTACTTC. Protein: CASSTTGTGMRYEQYF.

V gene TRBV7-7 combines with J gene TRBJ2-7; 7 bases fit TRBD2. This CDR3 comprises 13 residues. Trimming at V came to 1 base and at J to 4 bases, leaving 1 base not matched to a gene. The germline CDR1 and CDR2 sequences are SSHAT and FNYEAQ (reference sequence). The CDR3: CASSLGGGYEQYF. CDR3 nucleotides: TGTGCCAGCAGCTTAGGGGGAGGGTACGAGCAGTACTTC.

This clone occurred once. This chain links TRBV7-6 with TRBJ2-2; no firm D call. The germline gives CDR1 SGHVS, CDR2 FNYEAQ. Deletions cut 0 bases from V and 1 base from J, with 12 bases between. CDR3 length: 17 residues. The DNA for the CDR3 is TGTGCCAGCAGCTTAGCGTTCCAGACGCAGAACACCGGGGAGCTGTTTTTT. Translation gives CASSLAFQTQNTGELFF.

This clone came up a few times. This sequence joins TRBV6-1 and TRBJ2-5, with a tentative D call TRBD1 (6 bases). This CDR3 comprises 16 residues. Between the trimmed V and J ends, which lost 1 base and 2 bases, there was a span of 14 bases. The germline CDR1 and CDR2 sequences are MNHNS and SASEGT. CDR3 protein: CASSEVRYRAQETQYF. The CDR3 DNA reads as TGTGCCAGCAGTGAAGTGCGGTACAGGGCGCAAGAGACCCAGTACTTC.

There are many counts of this clone. The chain uses TRBV7-2 and TRBJ1-1; D gene uncertain. V gave up 5 bases and J gave up 0 bases, with 13 bases separating them. CDR3 length: 15 residues. Germline V CDR1 and CDR2: SGHTA, FQGNSA. The CDR3: CASSPRTGMNTEAFF. CDR3 nucleotides: TGTGCCAGCAGCCCAAGGACGGGAATGAACACTGAAGCTTTCTTT.

As concerns this clone: The identical CDR3 is also encoded by other nucleotide sequences in the sample. The V and J genes are TRBV28 and TRBJ2-7; D remains ambiguous. Between the trimmed V and J ends, which lost 6 bases and 3 bases, there was a span of 6 bases. The CDR3 consists of 11 residues. Germline CDR1 MDHEN, CDR2 SYDVKM. The CDR3 spells CASSHSYEQYF. CDR3 sequence (DNA): TGTGCCAGCAGCCATAGCTACGAGCAGTACTTC. Together with reference TRBV28 and TRBJ2-7, the CDR3 gives the full variable domain: DVKVTQSSRYLVKRTGEKVFLECVQDMDHENMFWYRQDPGLGLRLIYFSYDVKMKEKGDIPEGYSVSREKKERFSLILESASTNQTSMYLCASSHSYEQYFGPGTRLTVT.

This clone has only one observation. The V gene is TRBV6-1, the J gene TRBJ2-7, with D unclear. Germline CDR1 and CDR2: MNHNS and SASEGT. Trimming shortened V by 1 base and J by 4 bases, and 8 bases separated the two germline ends. The CDR3 is 13 amino acids. The CDR3 DNA follows: TGTGCCAGCAGTGAAGTAGATCGATACGAGCAGTACTTC. This translates into CASSEVDRYEQYF.

This rearrangement joins TRBV19 to TRBJ2-7; D is possibly TRBD2 (7 bases). CDR1 LNHDA and CDR2 SQIVND come from the germline V gene (reference sequence). V lost 8 bases to trimming and J lost 12 bases, with 17 bases between them. The CDR3 is 11 amino acids. CDR3 region: CASGLAGGLYF. In nucleotides, the CDR3 is TGTGCCAGTGGCCTGGCCGGGGGGCTGTACTTC.

Concerning this clone itself: Relative to the germline gene, one junction end is altered; a read error may explain this. V and J are TRBV19 and TRBJ1-1; unclear D gene. Germline CDR1 and CDR2: LNHDA and SQIVND (reference sequence). The CDR3 sequence is 15 residues long. CDR3 nucleotide sequence: TGTGCCAGTAGGATAGTCGCCTCTTCGGGGACTGAAGCTTTCTTT. This gives the protein CASRIVASSGTEAFF.

The rearrangement links TRBV7-2 to TRBJ1-5, with D possibly TRBD1 on 6 matching bases. The germline V gene encodes CDR1 SGHTA and CDR2 FQGNSA. This CDR3 has 15 amino acids. Trimming took off 3 bases at V and 5 bases at J, with 14 bases between the two ends. The CDR3 DNA reads as TGTGCCAGCAGCTTTACACAGGGTAGTTATCAGCCCCAGCATTTT. Protein: CASSFTQGSYQPQHF.

CDR3 protein: CASSYHKQFF. The CDR3, as DNA: TGTGCCAGCAGTTACCATAAGCAGTTCTTC. V gene TRBV28 combines with J gene TRBJ2-1; D call uncertain. This CDR3 contains 10 residues. V lost 4 bases and J lost 11, with 6 bases in between. Per the germline V gene, CDR1 is MDHEN and CDR2 is SYDVKM. The full variable domain, with the rest looked up from reference TRBV28 and TRBJ2-1, is DVKVTQSSRYLVKRTGEKVFLECVQDMDHENMFWYRQDPGLGLRLIYFSYDVKMKEKGDIPEGYSVSREKKERFSLILESASTNQTSMYLCASSYHKQFFGPGTRLTVL.

CDR3 sequence reads: CASRSSWTGRTKETQYF. CDR3 bases: TGTGCCAGCAGATCGTCCTGGACAGGCCGCACGAAAGAGACCCAGTACTTC. V gene TRBV28 combines with J gene TRBJ2-5, with 7 bases fitting TRBD1. From germline, CDR1 is MDHEN and CDR2 SYDVKM. Germline trimming cut 6 bases from V and 3 bases from J; bases unmatched to any gene: 16. This CDR3 is 17 amino acids long.

The rearrangement joins TRBV9 to TRBJ1-2, with D possibly being TRBD1 (6 bases). Germline loops: CDR1 SGDLS, CDR2 YYNGEE. V was shortened by 0 bases and J by 4 bases, with 13 bases between the two germline ends. This CDR3 is built from 15 residues. CDR3 protein: CASSVAQDSFYGYTF. The DNA for the CDR3 is TGTGCCAGCAGCGTAGCCCAGGACAGTTTCTATGGCTACACCTTC. The entire variable domain, with the rest obtained from reference TRBV9 and TRBJ1-2, is as follows: DSGVTQTPKHLITATGQRVTLRCSPRSGDLSVYWYQQSLDQGLQFLIQYYNGEERAKGNILERFSAQQFPDLHSELNLSSLELGDSALYFCASSVAQDSFYGYTFGSGTRLTVV.